Listed here are 25 T cell receptor beta chains from one sample, sequenced in a study of technical replicates of blood from a handful of donors. Method: immunoSEQ multiplex PCR; TCRdb's copy keeps in-frame clones and lacks some. The sample lists about 85,000 clones, about 95% occurring once. Sequencing input: T cells isolated from PBMCs. These TCRs come from a human donor in good health.

This chain joins TRBV15 and TRBJ1-5; perhaps TRBD1 as D (6 bases). The CDR3 has 14 amino acids. Germline CDR1 and CDR2: LNHNV and YYDKDF (reference sequence). V lost 3 bases and J 4 bases, leaving 10 bases between the germline ends. The chain's CDR3 is CATSSTGINQPQHF. The CDR3 coding sequence is TGTGCCACCAGCAGTACAGGGATTAATCAGCCCCAGCATTTT.

This chain joins TRBV27 and TRBJ2-7; no clear D gene. Germline loops: CDR1 MNHEY, CDR2 SMNVEV (reference sequence). This CDR3 has 12 amino acids. Trimming stripped 5 bases from V and 4 bases from J, with 9 bases between. CDR3 sequence: CASSPSVYEQYF. In DNA form, the CDR3 reads TGTGCCAGCAGTCCCTCCGTGTACGAGCAGTACTTC.

This clone was recorded once. The chain couples TRBV5-4 to TRBJ2-1; 13 bases map to TRBD2. V was clipped by 6 bases and J by 4 bases; unmatched bases: 16. The CDR3 spans 19 residues. Germline CDR1 SGHNT, CDR2 YYREEE (reference sequence). The CDR3 loop is CASNGGTSGILKGYNEQFF. CDR3 nucleotides: TGTGCCAGCAACGGCGGGACTAGCGGGATTCTCAAGGGGTACAATGAGCAGTTCTTC.

The chain recombines TRBV5-1 with TRBJ2-3, with D possibly TRBD2 on 6 matching bases. The V and J ends lost 3 bases and 1 base respectively, with 15 bases between them. CDR3 length equals 16 residues. Germline assignment: CDR1 SGHRS and CDR2 YFSETQ. The chain's CDR3 is CASSSLSGTRTDTQYF. The DNA for the CDR3 is TGCGCCAGCAGCTCCCTTTCCGGGACTCGCACAGATACGCAGTATTTT.

The chain is built from TRBV15 and TRBJ2-5; D is uncertain. V was trimmed by 1 base and J by 3 bases, leaving 12 bases between them. The CDR3 runs to 15 residues. Germline CDR1 and CDR2: LNHNV and YYDKDF (reference sequence). The CDR3 spells CATSRGFSSKETQYF. In DNA form, the CDR3 reads TGTGCCACCAGCAGAGGTTTTAGCTCTAAAGAGACCCAGTACTTC.

This clone occurred once. The chain employs TRBV5-5 and TRBJ2-7; D perhaps matches TRBD1 (6 bases). The CDR3 has 14 residues. Germline V gene sequence: CDR1 SGHKS, CDR2 YYEKEE (reference sequence). The V end was cut by 0 bases, the J end by 5 bases, with 12 bases between. The DNA for the CDR3 is TGTGCCAGCAGCTTGGGGCAGGGGATGGACGAGCAGTACTTC. Amino acid sequence: CASSLGQGMDEQYF.

The V call is TRBV4-2, the J call TRBJ1-1, with 7 bases matching TRBD1. The V gene's germline CDR1 is LGHNA and CDR2 YNFKEQ. This CDR3 has 14 residues. J lost 5 bases, V lost 4 bases, and 7 bases had no gene match. Written as DNA, the CDR3 is TGTGCCAGCAGCCTAGAAGACAGGGTGACTGAAGCTTTCTTT. Translating gives CASSLEDRVTEAFF.

J is TRBJ2-1 and V is TRBV2; 8 nucleotides match TRBD1. The CDR3 extends over 13 amino acids. Trimming took 5 bases from V and 6 from J; bases not matched to a gene: 3. Germline V gene sequence: CDR1 SNHLY, CDR2 FYNNEI. The CDR3 loop reads CASSSDRVNEQFF. The CDR3 DNA reads TGTGCCAGCAGTTCGGACAGGGTCAATGAGCAGTTCTTC.

This clone occurred a few times. The V and J genes are TRBV27 and TRBJ2-7; no reliable D call. This CDR3 spans 13 amino acids. The V end lost 2 bases, the J end lost 3 bases, and 8 bases lay between the germline ends. The V gene's germline CDR1 is MNHEY and CDR2 SMNVEV (reference sequence). CDR3 region: CASSLGPNYEQYF. DNA for the CDR3: TGTGCCAGCAGTTTAGGGCCTAACTACGAGCAGTACTTC.

The chain recombines TRBV2 with TRBJ1-1; TRBD1 aligns across 9 bases. The length of the CDR3 is 12 residues. The ends lost 8 bases at V and 4 bases at J; junction bases unmatched: 2. CDR1 is SNHLY and CDR2 is FYNNEI in the germline V gene. The CDR3 loop is CASGTGSTEAFF. As DNA, the CDR3 is TGTGCCAGCGGGACAGGGTCCACTGAAGCTTTCTTT.

The V and J genes are TRBV30 and TRBJ2-7; D possibly corresponds to TRBD2 (6 bases). This CDR3 has 16 amino acids. Between the trimmed V and J ends, which lost 0 bases and 5 bases, there was a span of 20 bases. Per the germline V gene, CDR1 is GTSNPN and CDR2 is SVGIG (reference sequence). The CDR3 protein is CAWSVLPPGSGNEQYF. As DNA, the CDR3 is TGTGCCTGGAGTGTACTCCCTCCCGGGAGCGGTAACGAGCAGTACTTC. Complete variable domain (other parts from reference TRBV30 and TRBJ2-7): SQTIHQWPATLVQPVGSPLSLECTVEGTSNPNLYWYRQAAGRGLQLLFYSVGIGQISSEVPQNLSASRPQDRQFILSSKKLLLSDSGFYLCAWSVLPPGSGNEQYFGPGTRLTVT.

The rearrangement links TRBV5-6 to TRBJ1-2, with 8 bases lining up with TRBD1. V shed 2 bases and J 10 bases; nucleotides not matched to a gene: 7. Germline loops: CDR1 SGHDT, CDR2 YYEEEE. The CDR3 is 13 residues long. The CDR3 reads CASSFIPGGDYTF. CDR3 DNA: TGTGCCAGCAGCTTTATACCAGGGGGCGACTACACCTTC.

The rearrangement links TRBV6-1 to TRBJ1-5; TRBD1 might be the D (5 bases). From germline, CDR1 is MNHNS and CDR2 SASEGT. This CDR3 contains 14 residues. V dropped 8 bases and J dropped 2 bases, with 13 bases sitting between them. The CDR3 here is CASLLRGGNQPQHF. The CDR3 bases are TGTGCCAGCTTACTTAGGGGTGGCAATCAGCCCCAGCATTTT.

This clone was counted a single time. This chain links TRBV29-1 with TRBJ1-2; maybe TRBD1 (5 bases). CDR3 length equals 11 residues. Germline CDR1 reads SQVTM; CDR2 reads ANQGSEA. V lost 4 bases and J 8 bases, leaving 11 bases between the germline ends. CDR3 loop: CSVVDPGGYTF. The CDR3, as DNA: TGCAGCGTTGTCGACCCAGGGGGCTACACCTTC. Full variable domain (rest looked up from reference TRBV29-1 and TRBJ1-2): SAVISQKPSRDICQRGTSLTIQCQVDSQVTMMFWYRQQPGQSLTLIATANQGSEATYESGFVIDKFPISRPNLTFSTLTVSNMSPEDSSIYLCSVVDPGGYTFGSGTRLTVV.

The chain uses TRBV7-8 and TRBJ2-1; TRBD2 agrees at 12 bases. CDR1 is SGHVS and CDR2 is FQNEAQ in the germline V gene. This CDR3 contains 18 residues. Trimming removed 5 bases from V and 3 bases from J; junction bases left unmatched: 11. The CDR3 reads CASSPKAGTSGHYNEQFF. CDR3 bases: TGTGCCAGCAGCCCCAAGGCAGGGACTAGCGGGCACTACAATGAGCAGTTCTTC.

The V gene is TRBV6-5, the J gene TRBJ2-1; 8 bases agree with TRBD1. CDR3 length: 15 amino acids. V trimming: 4 bases; J trimming: 2 bases; junction bases outside the gene matches: 4. CDR1 MNHEY and CDR2 SVGAGI come from the germline V gene. CDR3 loop: CASSSDRGTYNEQFF. For the CDR3, the DNA is TGTGCCAGCAGTTCCGACAGGGGTACCTACAATGAGCAGTTCTTC.

This clone was detected only once. This rearrangement joins TRBV9 to TRBJ2-2; 7 bases agree with TRBD1. Trimming removed 2 bases from V and 6 bases from J; junction bases left unmatched: 4. Germline V gene lookup returns CDR1 SGDLS and CDR2 YYNGEE. The CDR3 extends over 14 amino acids. Here the CDR3 reads CASSVGTASGELFF. Written as DNA, the CDR3 is TGTGCCAGCAGCGTTGGGACAGCATCCGGGGAGCTGTTTTTT.

In nucleotides, the CDR3 is TGTGCCAGCAGTTATGGGGCGGGAGATTACGAGCAGTACTTC. Translating gives CASSYGAGDYEQYF. This rearrangement joins TRBV6-5 to TRBJ2-7; 7 bases map to TRBD2. CDR1 is MNHEY and CDR2 is SVGAGI in the germline V gene. Losses at the gene ends were 3 bases for V and 4 bases for J; bases not matched to a gene: 6. This CDR3 is built from 14 residues.

This chain uses TRBV19 with TRBJ2-5, with no clear D. Germline V CDR1 and CDR2: LNHDA, SQIVND (reference sequence). The CDR3 extends over 13 amino acids. Trimming pared 7 bases from V and 2 bases from J, leaving 11 bases between. CDR3 region: CASNRKPQETQYF. The CDR3 DNA is TGTGCCAGTAATCGTAAGCCTCAAGAGACCCAGTACTTC. Variable domain in full (rest from reference TRBV19 and TRBJ2-5): DGGITQSPKYLFRKEGQNVTLSCEQNLNHDAMYWYRQDPGQGLRLIYYSQIVNDFQKGDIAEGYSVSREKKESFPLTVTSAQKNPTAFYLCASNRKPQETQYFGPGTRLLVL.

The rearrangement uses TRBV5-1 and TRBJ1-3; tentative D call: TRBD1 (5 bases). This CDR3 has 17 amino acids. V lost 4 bases and J 0 bases, leaving 17 bases between the germline ends. Germline V CDR1 and CDR2: SGHRS, YFSETQ. The CDR3 here is CASSPTVPLPSGNTIYF. The CDR3 region has the DNA TGCGCCAGCAGCCCGACAGTACCCTTACCCTCTGGAAACACCATATATTTT.

The rearrangement uses TRBV4-2 and TRBJ2-2, with unresolved D. The CDR3 loop spans 13 amino acids. The V end was cut by 8 bases, the J end by 2 bases, with 9 bases between. The germline V gene has CDR1 LGHNA and CDR2 YNFKEQ. The DNA of the CDR3 is TGTGCCAGCGAACACCATAACACCGGGGAGCTGTTTTTT. Protein sequence: CASEHHNTGELFF.

CDR3: CASSSGPGTTGHF. The CDR3 nucleotides are TGTGCCAGCAGTTCAGGGCCAGGGACGACAGGGCATTTT. The chain combines TRBV6-5 with TRBJ1-5, with D maybe TRBD1 (6 bases). V was shortened by 4 bases and J by 15 bases, with 19 bases between the two germline ends. Per the germline V gene, CDR1 is MNHEY and CDR2 is SVGAGI. This CDR3 spans 13 amino acids.

The chain combines TRBV6-5 with TRBJ1-5; D is perhaps TRBD1 (6 bases). Per the germline V gene, CDR1 is MNHEY and CDR2 is SVGAGI. The CDR3 runs 14 residues. V lost 5 bases to trimming and J lost 4 bases, with 12 bases between them. The CDR3 spells CASSQRTENQPQHF. The CDR3, as DNA: TGTGCCAGCAGTCAAAGGACAGAGAATCAGCCCCAGCATTTT.

The chain carries TRBV18 and TRBJ1-2, with a tentative D call TRBD1 (5 bases). The length of the CDR3 is 14 residues. The V end lost 3 bases, the J end lost 4 bases, and 12 bases lay between the germline ends. CDR1 is KGHSH and CDR2 is LQKENI in the germline V gene. The CDR3 protein is CASSPARAPYGYTF. As DNA, the CDR3 is TGTGCCAGCTCACCTGCCAGGGCCCCCTATGGCTACACCTTC.

This chain uses TRBV11-2 with TRBJ2-1, with D possibly TRBD2 on 5 matching bases. CDR1 and CDR2 (germline): SGHAT, FQNNGV. Trimming took 4 bases from V and 12 from J, leaving 22 bases between them. CDR3 length: 15 amino acids. CDR3 coding DNA: TGTGCCAGCAGCTCGGACCCCGGGATGGGTCCTCGGCAGTTCTTC. Its protein product is CASSSDPGMGPRQFF. Drawing the rest from reference TRBV11-2 and TRBJ2-1, the complete variable domain is EAGVAQSPRYKIIEKRQSVAFWCNPISGHATLYWYQQILGQGPKLLIQFQNNGVVDDSQLPKDRFSAERLKGVDSTLKIQPAKLEDSAVYLCASSSDPGMGPRQFFGPGTRLTVL.